Shown below are 30 T cell receptor beta chains from a single sample sequenced in a study of T cells in Graves' hyperthyroidism and ophthalmopathy. RNA transcripts gave rise to amplified TCR beta CDR3 regions. First-round RT-PCR targeting the TCR CDR3 was performed with the HTBI primer set. TCRdb recomputed calls from the multiplex PCR reads with MiXCR, one row per CDR3 protein. The sample records about 560,000 distinct CDR3 sequences, around 15% being singletons. Sequencing was done on a sample of blood. The receptors shown here come from a woman between 18 and 29 years old with Graves' hyperthyroidism.

The rearrangement joins TRBV18 to TRBJ2-1; D may be TRBD1 (5 bases). CDR1 is KGHSH, CDR2 LQKENI, per germline. V lost 0 bases and J lost 10, with 16 bases in between. The CDR3 length is 15 residues. The chain's CDR3 is CASSPPSGAQGEQFF. In DNA, the CDR3 is TGTGCCAGCTCACCACCGTCTGGGGCTCAGGGAGAGCAGTTCTTC.

J is TRBJ2-7 and V is TRBV7-6; the match to TRBD1 covers 10 bases. The CDR3 totals 14 residues. Germline V CDR1 and CDR2: SGHVS, FNYEAQ. Trimming took 5 bases from V and 7 from J; bases not matched to a gene: 8. Written as DNA, the CDR3 is TGTGCCAGCAGCATATGGGACAGGGGTGGAGAGCAGTACTTC. Protein product: CASSIWDRGGEQYF.

Comment on this clonotype: Just one base apart from a much larger clone, this may be a read error. The CDR3 nucleotides read TGCAGTGCTATGAGAGGGAGCACTGAAGCTTTCTTT. Its protein is CSAMRGSTEAFF. The chain is built from TRBV20-1 and TRBJ1-1; no definite D call. CDR3 size: 12 residues. The germline V gene encodes CDR1 DFQATT and CDR2 SNEGSKA (reference sequence). Trimming left V 4 bases short and J 4 bases short, with 10 bases between.

This clonotype was counted many times. The chain carries TRBV12-3 or TRBV12-4 and TRBJ2-7; 9 bases are shared with TRBD2. V lost 3 bases, J lost 4 bases, and 16 bases stayed unmatched. The CDR3 has 18 amino acids. Written as DNA, the CDR3 is TGTGCCAGCAGTTTGGAGTCAGCCGTAGCGGGAGTAGTTTACGAGCAGTACTTC. Residues: CASSLESAVAGVVYEQYF.

This clonotype was picked up many times. CDR3 in amino acids: CASSPVLTSGRANEQFF. CDR3 sequence (DNA): TGCGCCAGCAGCCCGGTCCTGACTAGCGGGAGGGCCAATGAGCAGTTCTTC. This chain joins TRBV4-1 and TRBJ2-1, with TRBD2 identical over 14 bases. With V trimmed by 4 bases and J by 6 bases, 8 bases remained unmatched. Germline assignment: CDR1 MGHRA and CDR2 YSYEKL. This CDR3 has 17 residues.

This clonotype was counted between two and nine times. This chain connects TRBV18 to TRBJ2-1; D remains ambiguous. Deletions cut 0 bases from V and 4 bases from J, with 13 bases between. CDR3 size: 16 residues. Germline V lookup: CDR1 KGHSH, CDR2 LQKENI. CDR3 sequence (DNA): TGTGCCAGCTCACCACCGTTGACGGAACGTTACAATGAGCAGTTCTTC. Translated, it gives CASSPPLTERYNEQFF. Full variable domain (rest looked up from reference TRBV18 and TRBJ2-1): NAGVMQNPRHLVRRRGQEARLRCSPMKGHSHVYWYRQLPEEGLKFMVYLQKENIIDESGMPKERFSAEFPKEGPSILRIQQVVRGDSAAYFCASSPPLTERYNEQFFGPGTRLTVL.

The V and J genes are TRBV29-1 and TRBJ1-1; no firm D call. Germline CDR1 SQVTM, CDR2 ANQGSEA. This CDR3 spans 13 amino acids. Trimming removed 7 bases at V and 6 bases at J, with 18 bases between. The CDR3 sequence: CSAVPVLGAEAFF. In DNA form, the CDR3 reads TGCAGCGCTGTACCGGTACTTGGGGCTGAAGCTTTCTTT.

This clonotype has a count of ten or more. J is TRBJ1-3 and V is TRBV30, with D uncertain. The ends were cut back, 2 bases at V and 4 bases at J, with 3 bases in the middle. Germline CDR1 GTSNPN, CDR2 SVGIG (reference sequence). The CDR3 consists of 11 residues. This chain's CDR3 is CAWSTGNTIYF. CDR3 DNA: TGTGCCTGGAGTACCGGAAACACCATATATTTT.

This clonotype was picked up many times. V usage is TRBV5-1 and J usage is TRBJ2-7, with 8 bases fitting TRBD2. CDR3 size: 16 residues. Losses at the gene ends were 4 bases for V and 6 bases for J; bases not matched to a gene: 15. Germline V gene data show CDR1 as SGHRS and CDR2 as YFSETQ. The CDR3 bases are TGCGCCAGCAGCCCGTTTACGAAGCGGGAGTCGTCCGAGCAGTACTTC. It translates to CASSPFTKRESSEQYF.

CDR3 nucleotides: TGCGCCAGCAGCCACACAGGAGGCACTGAAGCTTTCTTT. The encoded protein is CASSHTGGTEAFF. The J gene is TRBJ1-1, the V gene TRBV4-1; possibly TRBD1 for D (5 bases). CDR3 length: 13 amino acids. The V and J ends lost 3 bases and 4 bases respectively, with 9 bases between them. Germline assignment: CDR1 MGHRA and CDR2 YSYEKL.

The chain combines TRBV7-9 with TRBJ1-4; TRBD1 might be the D (6 bases). The germline V gene has CDR1 SEHNR and CDR2 FQNEAQ (reference sequence). The V end was cut by 5 bases, the J end by 7 bases, with 11 bases between. CDR3 length equals 13 residues. This chain's CDR3 is CASSGDRREKLFF. The CDR3 DNA reads as TGTGCCAGCAGCGGAGACAGGCGTGAAAAACTGTTTTTT.

The J gene is TRBJ2-5, the V gene TRBV6-1, with TRBD2 matching 7 bases. CDR1 and CDR2 from the germline V gene are MNHNS and SASEGT. V was pared by 5 bases and J by 3 bases, with 6 bases of the junction left unmatched. The CDR3 is made up of 14 amino acids. CDR3 protein: CASSPLGGEETQYF. CDR3 sequence (DNA): TGTGCCAGCAGTCCACTTGGGGGGGAAGAGACCCAGTACTTC.

This chain uses TRBV20-1 with TRBJ2-2; 10 bases map to TRBD1. This CDR3 is built from 14 residues. Germline V gene data show CDR1 as DFQATT and CDR2 as SNEGSKA (reference sequence). The trim removed 6 bases at V and 3 bases at J, leaving 4 bases unmatched. CDR3 amino acids: CSAKTGGDTGELFF. DNA for the CDR3: TGCAGTGCCAAGACAGGGGGCGACACCGGGGAGCTGTTTTTT.

This clonotype was observed a handful of times. CDR3 protein: CASSLTGASQPQHF. CDR3 bases: TGTGCCAGCAGTTTAACGGGGGCTAGTCAGCCCCAGCATTTT. The chain recombines TRBV12-3 or TRBV12-4 with TRBJ1-5, with D possibly matching TRBD1 (6 bases). V dropped 2 bases and J dropped 6 bases, with 11 bases sitting between them. CDR3 length equals 14 residues.

This sequence joins TRBV14 and TRBJ1-3; weak D call: TRBD1 (5 bases). The germline V gene has CDR1 SGHDN and CDR2 FVKESK. V lost 0 bases and J 3 bases, leaving 15 bases between the germline ends. This CDR3 has 17 residues. This CDR3 is CASSQELAGSIGNTIYF. The CDR3 region has the DNA TGTGCCAGCAGCCAAGAGCTAGCAGGGTCCATTGGAAACACCATATATTTT.

This clonotype has a handful of counts. J is TRBJ2-7 and V is TRBV24-1; 14 bases match TRBD2. The V segment lost 2 bases and the J segment 1 base; nucleotides outside the gene matches: 6. The CDR3 has 18 amino acids. Germline V gives CDR1 KGHDR, CDR2 SFDVKD. The DNA for the CDR3 is TGTGCCACCAGTGATTCCACGGGACTAGCGGGAGCTTCCTACGAGCAGTACTTC. It specifies CATSDSTGLAGASYEQYF.

This clonotype has at least ten counts. V is TRBV5-1 and J is TRBJ2-5; perhaps TRBD1 as D (5 bases). This CDR3 is 15 amino acids long. The V and J ends lost 0 bases and 5 bases respectively, with 14 bases between them. Germline CDR1 SGHRS, CDR2 YFSETQ. CDR3 sequence: CASSLGLQGRETQYF. The DNA for the CDR3 is TGCGCCAGCAGCTTGGGTCTTCAGGGAAGGGAGACCCAGTACTTC.

Many counts were recorded for this clonotype. The chain uses TRBV12-3 or TRBV12-4 and TRBJ2-2; no clear D. This CDR3 is 12 amino acids long. Trimming took off 3 bases at V and 2 bases at J, with 1 base between the two ends. CDR3 sequence reads: CASSFNTGELFF. CDR3 nucleotides: TGTGCCAGCAGTTTTAACACCGGGGAGCTGTTTTTT.

In this sample, this clonotype turned up many times. The DNA for the CDR3 is TGCGCCAGCAGCTTGCAGGGGTCGGATGGCTACACCTTC. Translating it yields CASSLQGSDGYTF. J is TRBJ1-2 and V is TRBV5-1; TRBD1 might be the D (6 bases). CDR3 length equals 13 residues. V dropped 1 base and J dropped 6 bases, with 10 bases sitting between them. The germline CDR1 and CDR2 sequences are SGHRS and YFSETQ.

In its sample, this clonotype was seen many times. The chain recombines TRBV7-9 with TRBJ2-1; D unclear. The ends were cut back, 5 bases at V and 13 bases at J, with 15 bases in the middle. Germline V gene sequence: CDR1 SEHNR, CDR2 FQNEAQ (reference sequence). This CDR3 has 12 residues. The CDR3 nucleotides read TGTGCCAGCAGCACCTTCGGCTTGTCACAGTTCTTC. Translated, it gives CASSTFGLSQFF.

The CDR3 nucleotides read TGCAGTGCTCTTACAGGGGGCTTGGATGAGCAGTACTTC. Translating it yields CSALTGGLDEQYF. The J gene is TRBJ2-7, the V gene TRBV20-1; 9 nucleotides match TRBD1. CDR1 is DFQATT and CDR2 is SNEGSKA in the germline V gene (reference sequence). V lost 5 bases, J lost 7 bases, and 9 bases stayed unmatched. The CDR3 totals 13 residues.

With regard to this clonotype: This may arise from a read error, as a much more abundant clone is one base away. This sequence joins TRBV7-2 and TRBJ1-2; D is uncertain. Looked up from germline, CDR1 is SGHTA and CDR2 is FQGNSA. CDR3 length: 12 residues. As DNA, the CDR3 is TGTGCCGGCAGCGTAGGGTCCTATGGCTACACCTTC. It encodes CAGSVGSYGYTF.

The table lists this clonotype with many counts. The rearrangement uses TRBV6-1 and TRBJ1-5; D remains unclear. V lost 3 bases and J 0 bases, leaving 12 bases between the germline ends. The CDR3 length is 16 residues. Germline V lookup: CDR1 MNHNS, CDR2 SASEGT. DNA for the CDR3: TGTGCCAGCAGTGATCGACCGGTGTATAGCAATCAGCCCCAGCATTTT. It encodes CASSDRPVYSNQPQHF.

The table lists this clonotype with a few counts. The rearrangement uses TRBV28 and TRBJ2-2, with 12 nucleotides matching TRBD2. Trimming removed 6 bases from V and 1 base from J; junction bases left unmatched: 6. This CDR3 is 17 amino acids long. CDR1 is MDHEN, CDR2 SYDVKM, per germline. Written as DNA, the CDR3 is TGTGCCAGCAGGCTACGACTAGCGGGAGTGAACACCGGGGAGCTGTTTTTT. Protein: CASRLRLAGVNTGELFF. Together with reference TRBV28 and TRBJ2-2, the CDR3 gives the full variable domain: DVKVTQSSRYLVKRTGEKVFLECVQDMDHENMFWYRQDPGLGLRLIYFSYDVKMKEKGDIPEGYSVSREKKERFSLILESASTNQTSMYLCASRLRLAGVNTGELFFGEGSRLTVL.

This clonotype was seen only a few times. The genes are TRBV27 and TRBJ1-4; TRBD1 is a possible D gene (6 bases). The germline gives CDR1 MNHEY, CDR2 SMNVEV (reference sequence). The V gene lost 5 bases and the J gene lost 7 bases, with 11 bases spanning the gap. The CDR3 loop spans 13 amino acids. In DNA, the CDR3 is TGTGCCAGCAGTCAAGGGGGGGGTGAAAAACTGTTTTTT. It is translated as CASSQGGGEKLFF.

For this clonotype: Just one base apart from a much larger clone, this may be a read error. The chain employs TRBV6-2 or TRBV6-3 and TRBJ2-7; TRBD2 aligns across 8 bases. From germline, CDR1 is MNHEY and CDR2 SVGEGT. The CDR3 has 15 residues. The J segment lost 3 bases and the V segment lost 2 bases, leaving 6 bases of the junction unmatched. CDR3 protein: CASSYSSGADYEQYF. For the CDR3, the DNA is TGTGCCAGCAGTTACAGTAGCGGGGCGGACTACGAGCAGTACTTC.

This clonotype occurred once. The chain combines TRBV7-8 with TRBJ2-5; D unresolved. In germline, CDR1 is SGHVS, CDR2 FQNEAQ. The CDR3 runs 14 residues. Deletions cut 1 base from V and 5 bases from J, with 11 bases between. The CDR3 spells CASSLEAQWETQYF. DNA of the CDR3: TGTGCCAGCAGCTTAGAAGCACAGTGGGAGACCCAGTACTTC.

This clonotype was detected ten times or more. This chain connects TRBV20-1 to TRBJ1-5; D is ambiguous. CDR1 and CDR2 from the germline V gene are DFQATT and SNEGSKA (reference sequence). V lost 1 base and J lost 1, with 5 bases in between. The CDR3 is 13 amino acids. The CDR3: CSARAGSNQPQHF. For the CDR3, the DNA is TGCAGTGCTAGAGCCGGGAGCAATCAGCCCCAGCATTTT.

V usage is TRBV7-2 and J usage is TRBJ1-2; D is possibly TRBD1 (6 bases). The V end lost 5 bases, the J end lost 3 bases, and 13 bases lay between the germline ends. CDR3 length: 14 amino acids. The germline V gene has CDR1 SGHTA and CDR2 FQGNSA. The CDR3 nucleotides are TGTGCCAGCAGCGCAAGGGGGGGATACTATGGCTACACCTTC. Translated, it gives CASSARGGYYGYTF.

The rearrangement uses TRBV20-1 and TRBJ2-2; D is unclear. CDR3 length: 15 amino acids. The V end was cut by 2 bases, the J end by 0 bases, with 10 bases between. Germline V CDR1 and CDR2: DFQATT, SNEGSKA (reference sequence). DNA of the CDR3: TGCAGTGCTAGAAAATACGAGACGAACACCGGGGAGCTGTTTTTT. The encoded protein is CSARKYETNTGELFF.